Given below is one TCR beta chain in context. The antigen is undetermined. The junction departs from the called germline gene at one end, perhaps through a read error. This entry is derived from a study of tumor and adjacent non-tumor tissue in lung cancer. For the study at large: There were about 12 adenocarcinoma, a couple of squamous cell carcinoma and 1 small cell lung cancer cases.

The library came from three nested PCR rounds adapted from ARM-PCR protocols. TCRdb re-derived calls from the multiplex PCR reads in MiXCR, one entry per CDR3 protein. The top ten hold approximately 22% of the sample, which has 100,000 to 120,000 distinct CDR3 sequences, 84% seen once. This sample's RNA came from whole unsorted tissue. Germline CDR1 reads MNHEY; CDR2 reads SVGEGT. The CDR3 is made up of 14 amino acids. Regarding the study as a whole: TCR diversity was significantly greater in tumor than normal lung tissue. Top 100 clones took a larger repertoire share in normal lung.

The source material was lung tumor tissue. This TCR was recovered from a man aged 65-85 years with non-small cell lung cancer. The chain is built from TRBV6-2 or TRBV6-3 and TRBJ2-5; TRBD2 agrees at 7 bases. DNA of the CDR3: TGTGCCACCGAGGGACTAACGGCGTCAGAGACCCATTACTTC. Protein product: CATEGLTASETHYF.